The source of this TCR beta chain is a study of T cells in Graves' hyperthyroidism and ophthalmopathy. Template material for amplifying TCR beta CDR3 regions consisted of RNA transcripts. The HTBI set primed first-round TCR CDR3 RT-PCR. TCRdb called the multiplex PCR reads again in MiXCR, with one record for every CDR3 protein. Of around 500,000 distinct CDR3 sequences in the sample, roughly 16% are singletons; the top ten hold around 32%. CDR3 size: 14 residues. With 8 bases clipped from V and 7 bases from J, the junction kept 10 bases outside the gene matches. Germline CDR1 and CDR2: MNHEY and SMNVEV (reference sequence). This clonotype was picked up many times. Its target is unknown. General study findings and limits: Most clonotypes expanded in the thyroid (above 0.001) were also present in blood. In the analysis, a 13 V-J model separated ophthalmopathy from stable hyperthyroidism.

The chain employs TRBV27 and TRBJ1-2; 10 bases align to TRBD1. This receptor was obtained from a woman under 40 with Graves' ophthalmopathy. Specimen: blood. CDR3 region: CASSYEGQGPGYTF. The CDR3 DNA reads TGTGCCAGCTCTTACGAGGGACAGGGGCCTGGCTACACCTTC.